These 31 T cell receptor beta chains were sequenced from one sample in a study of T-cell reconstitution after alpha-beta-depleted transplantation in children. The TCRbeta library was prepared with unique molecular identifiers. TCRdb re-analysed the PCR reads in MiXCR, keeping a single row per CDR3 protein. The sample lists about half a million distinct CDR3 sequences, approximately 12% occurring once. The material was PBMCs from the stem cell graft donor, obtained from the stem cell graft. These receptors were collected from a human donor who donated a stem cell graft to a child with combined immunodeficiency.

The rearrangement links TRBV28 to TRBJ2-7; 7 bases are a match to TRBD1. Germline-derived CDR1 and CDR2 are MDHEN and SYDVKM. V was pared by 11 bases and J by 2 bases, with 9 bases of the junction left unmatched. The CDR3 is made up of 13 amino acids. In DNA form, the CDR3 reads TGTGCCTCCAACCGGGACAGCCCCTACGAGCAGTACTTC. It translates to CASNRDSPYEQYF.

The rearrangement uses TRBV29-1 and TRBJ2-7; D gene unclear. Germline V lookup: CDR1 SQVTM, CDR2 ANQGSEA. The CDR3 extends over 13 amino acids. Trimming took 5 bases from V and 0 from J, leaving 11 bases between them. CDR3 sequence: CSVRELFSYEQYF. CDR3 nucleotide sequence: TGCAGCGTTAGAGAGCTGTTCTCCTACGAGCAGTACTTC.

This chain connects TRBV7-8 to TRBJ1-4; unclear D gene. The CDR3 covers 12 residues. Trimming removed 5 bases at V and 6 bases at J, with 7 bases between. Germline CDR1 SGHVS, CDR2 FQNEAQ. Here the CDR3 reads CASSREHEKLFF. DNA of the CDR3: TGTGCCAGCAGCAGGGAACATGAAAAACTGTTTTTT.

The chain links TRBV2 to TRBJ1-5; 12 nucleotides agree with TRBD1. The CDR3 runs 19 residues. V gave up 7 bases and J gave up 5 bases; unmatched junction bases: 18. CDR1 is SNHLY, CDR2 FYNNEI, per germline. CDR3 protein: CASTLSGTGGLDVDQPQHF. The CDR3 DNA reads TGTGCCAGCACCCTTTCCGGGACAGGGGGCCTTGACGTAGATCAGCCCCAGCATTTT.

In its sample, this clonotype was seen many times. This sequence joins TRBV7-8 and TRBJ1-1; no clear D. The CDR3 is made up of 13 amino acids. Trimming stripped 5 bases from V and 0 bases from J, with 7 bases between. Looked up from germline, CDR1 is SGHVS and CDR2 is FQNEAQ. CDR3 region: CASSTRLNTEAFF. The DNA of the CDR3 is TGTGCCAGCAGCACCAGACTGAACACTGAAGCTTTCTTT.

This clonotype came up many times. This chain uses TRBV27 with TRBJ2-1; perhaps TRBD2 as D (6 bases). CDR1 is MNHEY and CDR2 is SMNVEV in the germline V gene (reference sequence). The CDR3 sequence is 17 residues long. V was cut by 2 bases and J by 7 bases, with 21 bases left in between. The CDR3 here is CASSLRAWDSLGNEQFF. The CDR3 DNA follows: TGTGCCAGCAGTTTACGTGCTTGGGACTCCCTGGGTAATGAGCAGTTCTTC.

The chain couples TRBV12-3 or TRBV12-4 to TRBJ2-3, with D possibly being TRBD1 (6 bases). The CDR3 has 15 amino acids. Trimming shortened V by 5 bases and J by 2 bases, and 14 bases separated the two germline ends. CDR3 protein: CASSAGGDYTDTQYF. The CDR3 nucleotides are TGTGCCAGCAGTGCTGGGGGCGACTACACAGATACGCAGTATTTT.

The J gene is TRBJ2-1, the V gene TRBV6-1; D is undetermined. The V end was cut by 7 bases, the J end by 0 bases, with 7 bases between. CDR1 MNHNS and CDR2 SASEGT come from the germline V gene. There are 13 residues in the CDR3. The CDR3 protein is CASMMGSYNEQFF. For the CDR3, the DNA is TGTGCCAGCATGATGGGCTCCTACAATGAGCAGTTCTTC.

The rearrangement links TRBV20-1 to TRBJ2-7, with 11 bases fitting TRBD2. Germline V gene data show CDR1 as DFQATT and CDR2 as SNEGSKA (reference sequence). This CDR3 has 17 amino acids. With V trimmed by 3 bases and J by 0 bases, 10 bases remained unmatched. CDR3 protein: CSARRPGLAVSSYEQYF. The CDR3 DNA is TGCAGTGCTAGGCGTCCGGGACTAGCGGTTAGCTCCTACGAGCAGTACTTC.

The table lists this clonotype with a few counts. This CDR3 is CASSLRGLEHGELFF. The CDR3 nucleotides read TGTGCCAGCAGCTTAAGGGGTCTGGAACACGGGGAGCTGTTTTTT. This chain uses TRBV11-2 with TRBJ2-2; D possibly corresponds to TRBD1 (5 bases). Trimming cost V 2 bases and J 7 bases, with 14 bases left between them. The CDR3 has 15 amino acids. CDR1 is SGHAT, CDR2 FQNNGV, per germline.

This clonotype was recorded a few times. V usage is TRBV5-1 and J usage is TRBJ2-1, with D perhaps matching TRBD2 (5 bases). Germline V gives CDR1 SGHRS, CDR2 YFSETQ. V was shortened by 0 bases and J by 8 bases, with 18 bases between the two germline ends. The CDR3 length is 16 residues. This CDR3 reads CASSLESSTPVDEQFF. The CDR3 DNA follows: TGCGCCAGCAGCTTGGAGTCTAGCACTCCAGTGGATGAGCAGTTCTTC.

In its sample, this clonotype was seen many times. The rearrangement links TRBV9 to TRBJ2-7; TRBD1 aligns across 7 bases. Germline V gene data show CDR1 as SGDLS and CDR2 as YYNGEE. Germline trimming cut 4 bases from V and 4 bases from J; bases unmatched to any gene: 5. There are 13 residues in the CDR3. The CDR3 nucleotides read TGTGCCAGCAGCCCCACAGGGGTTTACGAGCAGTACTTC. Translation: CASSPTGVYEQYF.

The genes are TRBV12-3 or TRBV12-4 and TRBJ1-1; D not certain. Trimming stripped 7 bases from V and 3 bases from J, with 12 bases between. The CDR3 sequence is 13 residues long. The chain's CDR3 is CASIKVEYTEAFF. CDR3 coding DNA: TGTGCCAGCATCAAAGTGGAGTACACTGAAGCTTTCTTT.

V usage is TRBV7-3 and J usage is TRBJ1-6, with 7 bases lining up with TRBD1. The CDR3 sequence is 13 residues long. Trimming cost V 4 bases and J 9 bases; bases outside gene matches: 3. Germline V gene data show CDR1 as SGHTA and CDR2 as FQGTGA. DNA of the CDR3: TGTGCCAGCAGCTCGACAGGGTCTTCACCCCTCCACTTT. It encodes CASSSTGSSPLHF.

This clonotype was seen only a few times. The rearrangement joins TRBV6-1 to TRBJ2-2; TRBD2 matches 7 bases. CDR1 and CDR2 (germline): MNHNS, SASEGT. CDR3 size: 17 residues. Trimming removed 6 bases from V and 4 bases from J; junction bases left unmatched: 14. CDR3 sequence (DNA): TGTGCCAGCAGCCCCTTGGGCGGGAGTGGGAGCACCGGGGAGCTGTTTTTT. Amino acids: CASSPLGGSGSTGELFF.

There are a few counts of this clonotype. The rearrangement joins TRBV27 to TRBJ2-3, with D hard to call. From germline, CDR1 is MNHEY and CDR2 SMNVEV (reference sequence). The V end lost 2 bases, the J end lost 0 bases, and 12 bases lay between the germline ends. The CDR3 is made up of 16 amino acids. The CDR3 loop is CASSLAVLTSTDTQYF. In nucleotides, the CDR3 is TGTGCCAGCAGTTTAGCGGTACTTACTAGCACAGATACGCAGTATTTT.

This clonotype has ten or more counts. The J gene is TRBJ2-1, the V gene TRBV4-3; the match to TRBD2 covers 11 bases. Germline V CDR1 and CDR2: LGHNA, YSLEER. The CDR3 extends over 18 amino acids. The V segment lost 4 bases and the J segment 9 bases; nucleotides outside the gene matches: 17. The CDR3 region is CASSLKTSGMSMRGEQFF. CDR3 nucleotides: TGCGCCAGCAGCCTAAAGACTAGCGGGATGAGTATGCGGGGTGAGCAGTTCTTC.

V is TRBV28 and J is TRBJ2-7, with D maybe TRBD2 (5 bases). CDR3 length: 14 residues. Germline values: CDR1 MDHEN, CDR2 SYDVKM. V lost 2 bases and J 2 bases, leaving 10 bases between the germline ends. CDR3: CASSLLRDAYEQYF. Here the CDR3 DNA reads TGTGCCAGCAGTTTACTGAGGGATGCCTACGAGCAGTACTTC.

In its sample, this clonotype was seen many times. The chain employs TRBV9 and TRBJ2-5; 8 bases match TRBD2. V shed 6 bases, J shed 4 bases, and the junction held 8 bases outside the gene matches. CDR1 is SGDLS, CDR2 YYNGEE, per germline. This CDR3 has 14 residues. The CDR3: CASNPGGFGETQYF. The CDR3 coding sequence is TGTGCCAGCAACCCGGGGGGGTTCGGAGAGACCCAGTACTTC.

This clonotype has ten or more counts. The chain employs TRBV29-1 and TRBJ1-2; D is ambiguous. The germline V gene encodes CDR1 SQVTM and CDR2 ANQGSEA. V lost 5 bases to trimming and J lost 0 bases, with 10 bases between them. This CDR3 spans 13 amino acids. Here the CDR3 DNA reads TGCAGCGTTTCGGGGAGCCCTAACTATGGCTACACCTTC. Residues: CSVSGSPNYGYTF. The full variable domain, completed using reference TRBV29-1 and TRBJ1-2, is SAVISQKPSRDICQRGTSLTIQCQVDSQVTMMFWYRQQPGQSLTLIATANQGSEATYESGFVIDKFPISRPNLTFSTLTVSNMSPEDSSIYLCSVSGSPNYGYTFGSGTRLTVV.

The V and J genes are TRBV27 and TRBJ2-2, with D perhaps being TRBD1 or TRBD2 (5 bases each). CDR1 MNHEY and CDR2 SMNVEV come from the germline V gene (reference sequence). CDR3 length: 14 amino acids. V shed 7 bases and J shed 1 base, with 10 bases lying between them. CDR3 protein: CASKWGRNTGELFF. CDR3 sequence (DNA): TGTGCCAGCAAGTGGGGGAGGAACACCGGGGAGCTGTTTTTT.

This chain joins TRBV19 and TRBJ2-7; D is unclear. This CDR3 comprises 14 residues. V dropped 1 base and J dropped 1 base, with 8 bases sitting between them. Germline V gene lookup returns CDR1 LNHDA and CDR2 SQIVND (reference sequence). CDR3 DNA: TGTGCCAGTAGTATAGGCGCCGATTCCTACGAGCAGTACTTC. Its protein is CASSIGADSYEQYF.

This clonotype was recorded a few times. The rearrangement uses TRBV25-1 and TRBJ2-7; 8 nucleotides agree with TRBD2. Germline V gene sequence: CDR1 MGHDK, CDR2 SYGVNS. After removal of 2 bases from V and 3 bases from J, the junction contained 6 bases not matched to a gene. The CDR3 length is 15 residues. For the CDR3, the DNA is TGTGCCAGCAGTGAACGGGGCGGGGGGTTCTACGAGCAGTACTTC. It specifies CASSERGGGFYEQYF.

This clonotype was counted ten times or more. This sequence joins TRBV27 and TRBJ2-1; a possible D gene is TRBD2 (6 bases). The ends were cut back, 7 bases at V and 7 bases at J, with 23 bases in the middle. CDR1 and CDR2 (germline): MNHEY, SMNVEV (reference sequence). This CDR3 contains 16 residues. CDR3 protein: CASTLIGSGHSNEQFF. The CDR3 DNA reads TGTGCCAGCACCTTAATCGGTAGCGGCCATAGTAATGAGCAGTTCTTC.

The CDR3 spells CASSLGLSVLPEAFF. Written as DNA, the CDR3 is TGTGCCAGCAGCTTGGGACTCTCTGTCCTCCCTGAAGCTTTCTTT. J is TRBJ1-1 and V is TRBV3-1, with D perhaps TRBD1 (5 bases). This CDR3 comprises 15 residues. CDR1 and CDR2 (germline): LGHDT, YNNKEL (reference sequence). Trimming shortened V by 5 bases and J by 6 bases, and 19 bases separated the two germline ends.

This clonotype was detected a few times. This sequence joins TRBV28 and TRBJ2-1; 12 nucleotides agree with TRBD2. The V segment lost 1 base and the J segment 6 bases; nucleotides outside the gene matches: 10. CDR1 MDHEN and CDR2 SYDVKM come from the germline V gene. The length of the CDR3 is 18 residues. CDR3: CASSLSSLGLAGFNEQFF. The CDR3 nucleotides are TGTGCCAGCAGTTTATCATCCCTCGGACTAGCGGGGTTCAATGAGCAGTTCTTC. Full variable domain (rest looked up from reference TRBV28 and TRBJ2-1): DVKVTQSSRYLVKRTGEKVFLECVQDMDHENMFWYRQDPGLGLRLIYFSYDVKMKEKGDIPEGYSVSREKKERFSLILESASTNQTSMYLCASSLSSLGLAGFNEQFFGPGTRLTVL.

This clonotype was counted at least ten times. This chain uses TRBV11-2 with TRBJ1-5; tentatively, D is TRBD1 (5 bases). V was trimmed by 0 bases and J by 4 bases, leaving 10 bases between them. CDR1 and CDR2 (germline): SGHAT, FQNNGV. This CDR3 comprises 15 residues. This CDR3 reads CASSLDRGGNQPQHF. In DNA, the CDR3 is TGTGCCAGCAGCTTAGATCGCGGGGGGAATCAGCCCCAGCATTTT. Complete variable domain (other parts from reference TRBV11-2 and TRBJ1-5): EAGVAQSPRYKIIEKRQSVAFWCNPISGHATLYWYQQILGQGPKLLIQFQNNGVVDDSQLPKDRFSAERLKGVDSTLKIQPAKLEDSAVYLCASSLDRGGNQPQHFGDGTRLSIL.

This clonotype has only a few counts. The chain couples TRBV10-3 to TRBJ2-7; the match to TRBD1 covers 10 bases. The CDR3 runs to 14 residues. J gave up 2 bases and V 6 bases, and 4 bases lay outside the gene matches. The germline V gene encodes CDR1 ENHRY and CDR2 SYGVKD. The CDR3 sequence: CAIRGDRGTYEQYF. Here the CDR3 DNA reads TGTGCCATCAGGGGGGACAGGGGAACCTACGAGCAGTACTTC.

The chain combines TRBV6-1 with TRBJ2-4, with 9 positions matching TRBD2. Germline V CDR1 and CDR2: MNHNS, SASEGT. Germline trimming cut 3 bases from V and 2 bases from J; bases unmatched to any gene: 5. The CDR3 is 16 residues long. The CDR3 loop is CASSDGLAQTKNIQYF. The CDR3 nucleotides read TGTGCCAGCAGTGACGGACTAGCGCAGACCAAAAACATTCAGTACTTC.

V and J are TRBV6-2 or TRBV6-3 and TRBJ2-5; D is undetermined. V shed 2 bases and J shed 5 bases, with 6 bases lying between them. Germline V gene lookup returns CDR1 MNHEY and CDR2 SVGEGT. The CDR3 contains 12 residues. CDR3 region: CASSYARETQYF. For the CDR3, the DNA is TGTGCCAGCAGTTACGCTCGGGAGACCCAGTACTTC.

Many counts were recorded for this clonotype. V and J are TRBV5-6 and TRBJ2-3, with D unclear. CDR3 size: 13 residues. Germline V lookup: CDR1 SGHDT, CDR2 YYEEEE. V lost 5 bases and J lost 3, with 10 bases in between. Here the CDR3 DNA reads TGTGCCAGCAGTGCGTCCGGGACAGATACGCAGTATTTT. Encoded protein: CASSASGTDTQYF.